What follows are 24 T cell receptor beta chains derived from one specimen sequenced in a study of cytomegalovirus exposure and HLA in healthy donors. PCR used 60 Vbeta primers and 13 Jbeta primers. Some clones are missing from TCRdb's copy, which holds only in-frame ones; the method was immunoSEQ multiplex PCR. The sample has fewer than 150,000 clones. Sample: PBMCs. These receptors came from a man aged 35-49 years in good health and CMV-seronegative.

The gene calls are TRBV11-2 and TRBJ2-7; D call uncertain. The CDR3 loop spans 11 amino acids. The germline V gene has CDR1 SGHAT and CDR2 FQNNGV. Trimming cost V 5 bases and J 7 bases, with 9 bases left between them. In nucleotides, the CDR3 is TGTGCCAGCAGCCGATACATGGAGCAGTACTTC. The encoded protein is CASSRYMEQYF.

The V call is TRBV9, the J call TRBJ2-2; D might be TRBD1 (6 bases). Germline V gene sequence: CDR1 SGDLS, CDR2 YYNGEE. V gave up 4 bases and J gave up 4 bases, with 20 bases separating them. This CDR3 comprises 17 residues. The CDR3 protein is CASSLQGVGTFTGELFF. The CDR3 region has the DNA TGTGCCAGCAGCCTACAAGGGGTCGGGACATTCACCGGGGAGCTGTTTTTT. The full variable domain, completed using reference TRBV9 and TRBJ2-2, is DSGVTQTPKHLITATGQRVTLRCSPRSGDLSVYWYQQSLDQGLQFLIQYYNGEERAKGNILERFSAQQFPDLHSELNLSSLELGDSALYFCASSLQGVGTFTGELFFGEGSRLTVL.

The chain employs TRBV11-2 and TRBJ2-3, with 8 bases aligning to TRBD2. Germline CDR1 SGHAT, CDR2 FQNNGV. J lost 2 bases, V lost 6 bases, and 4 bases had no gene match. The CDR3 consists of 14 residues. Here the CDR3 DNA reads TGTGCCAGCAGGAGCGGGGGCCTCACAGATACGCAGTATTTT. This translates into CASRSGGLTDTQYF.

The chain combines TRBV13 with TRBJ2-1, with D uncertain. CDR3 length: 13 amino acids. Looked up from germline, CDR1 is PRHDT and CDR2 is FYEKMQ (reference sequence). Trimming took 0 bases from V and 9 from J, leaving 9 bases between them. In DNA, the CDR3 is TGTGCCAGCAGCTTAGGACTCGGCGGTGAGCAGTTCTTC. This codes for CASSLGLGGEQFF.

The CDR3 DNA reads TGTGCCAGCAGCTTGGGACGAGGCTACAATGAGCAGTTCTTC. Encoded protein: CASSLGRGYNEQFF. This chain joins TRBV5-5 and TRBJ2-1; D call uncertain. Trimming pared 0 bases from V and 3 bases from J, leaving 7 bases between. Germline V gene data show CDR1 as SGHKS and CDR2 as YYEKEE (reference sequence). This CDR3 has 14 amino acids. Looking up the rest from reference TRBV5-5 and TRBJ2-1 gives the full variable domain: DAGVTQSPTHLIKTRGQQVTLRCSPISGHKSVSWYQQVLGQGPQFIFQYYEKEERGRGNFPDRFSARQFPNYSSELNVNALLLGDSALYLCASSLGRGYNEQFFGPGTRLTVL.

The rearrangement links TRBV2 to TRBJ1-1; the D gene is possibly TRBD1 (5 bases). V lost 4 bases to trimming and J lost 3 bases, with 15 bases between them. CDR1 is SNHLY, CDR2 FYNNEI, per germline. The CDR3 runs to 15 residues. The CDR3 reads CASSVRPAGDTEAFF. CDR3 coding DNA: TGTGCCAGCAGTGTCCGCCCGGCGGGGGACACTGAAGCTTTCTTT.

This chain links TRBV28 with TRBJ2-5, with unresolved D. This CDR3 contains 13 residues. Trimming cost V 8 bases and J 6 bases, with 16 bases left between them. Germline V gene data show CDR1 as MDHEN and CDR2 as SYDVKM. The CDR3 DNA is TGTGCCAGCTTCTCCCCGGGTCGGAAGACCCAGTACTTC. Residues: CASFSPGRKTQYF.

The rearrangement joins TRBV9 to TRBJ1-2; unclear D gene. Germline loops: CDR1 SGDLS, CDR2 YYNGEE. Trimming shortened V by 4 bases and J by 8 bases, and 12 bases separated the two germline ends. The CDR3 has 12 amino acids. The CDR3 nucleotides are TGTGCCAGCAGCCCCTCATGCTACGGCTACACCTTC. Protein: CASSPSCYGYTF.

This chain uses TRBV18 with TRBJ1-5; D call uncertain. V was clipped by 3 bases and J by 0 bases, with 9 bases between them. This CDR3 is built from 15 residues. CDR1 and CDR2 (germline): KGHSH, LQKENI. The DNA of the CDR3 is TGTGCCAGCTCACCTTACGAGGATAGCAATCAGCCCCAGCATTTT. Its protein is CASSPYEDSNQPQHF.

The J gene is TRBJ1-1, the V gene TRBV12-5; a possible D gene is TRBD1 (6 bases). Trimming left V 0 bases short and J 5 bases short, with 10 bases between. The CDR3 runs to 14 residues. CDR1 and CDR2 (germline): LGHNT, FRNRAP. The CDR3 loop is CASGLVGGSTEAFF. The DNA for the CDR3 is TGTGCTAGTGGTTTGGTAGGGGGAAGTACTGAAGCTTTCTTT.

The genes are TRBV11-2 and TRBJ2-7; 8 positions agree with TRBD1. This CDR3 has 16 amino acids. CDR1 SGHAT and CDR2 FQNNGV come from the germline V gene. V was clipped by 1 base and J by 0 bases; unmatched bases: 5. CDR3 nucleotides: TGTGCCAGCAGCTTAGGCCCGGGACAGGCCTCCTACGAGCAGTACTTC. It translates to CASSLGPGQASYEQYF. The full variable domain, with the rest looked up from reference TRBV11-2 and TRBJ2-7, is EAGVAQSPRYKIIEKRQSVAFWCNPISGHATLYWYQQILGQGPKLLIQFQNNGVVDDSQLPKDRFSAERLKGVDSTLKIQPAKLEDSAVYLCASSLGPGQASYEQYFGPGTRLTVT.

The V call is TRBV6-6, the J call TRBJ1-2; the match to TRBD1 covers 7 bases. The CDR3 length is 14 residues. Germline CDR1 reads MNHNY; CDR2 reads SVGAGI (reference sequence). V shed 0 bases, J shed 3 bases, and the junction held 1 base outside the gene matches. CDR3 loop: CASSYSGQYYGYTF. Written as DNA, the CDR3 is TGTGCCAGCAGTTACTCGGGACAGTACTATGGCTACACCTTC.

The chain employs TRBV6-5 and TRBJ2-7; possible D gene TRBD2, 6 bases. The CDR3 length is 15 residues. V lost 5 bases and J lost 7, with 21 bases in between. The germline V gene encodes CDR1 MNHEY and CDR2 SVGAGI. This chain's CDR3 is CASSAGGALVGEQYF. The CDR3 region has the DNA TGTGCCAGCAGTGCCGGAGGGGCCCTTGTGGGAGAGCAGTACTTC.

V and J are TRBV5-6 and TRBJ2-1; 8 bases fit TRBD1. CDR1 and CDR2 from the germline V gene are SGHDT and YYEEEE. This CDR3 region has 17 residues. After removal of 4 bases from V and 7 bases from J, the junction contained 16 bases not matched to a gene. The CDR3 DNA reads TGTGCCAGCAGCAATCTACACAGGGGGACCCCGACTAATGAGCAGTTCTTC. It translates to CASSNLHRGTPTNEQFF. The entire variable domain, with the rest obtained from reference TRBV5-6 and TRBJ2-1, is as follows: DAGVTQSPTHLIKTRGQQVTLRCSPKSGHDTVSWYQQALGQGPQFIFQYYEEEERQRGNFPDRFSGHQFPNYSSELNVNALLLGDSALYLCASSNLHRGTPTNEQFFGPGTRLTVL.

V gene TRBV2 combines with J gene TRBJ1-5; maybe TRBD1 (5 bases). This CDR3 has 15 residues. Germline V gene data show CDR1 as SNHLY and CDR2 as FYNNEI. V lost 1 base to trimming and J lost 0 bases, with 7 bases between them. Here the CDR3 DNA reads TGTGCCAGCAGTGAAGGGGGCATTAGCAATCAGCCCCAGCATTTT. Translating it yields CASSEGGISNQPQHF.

The chain employs TRBV7-6 and TRBJ1-5, with D unresolved. Looked up from germline, CDR1 is SGHVS and CDR2 is FNYEAQ. The CDR3 sequence is 12 residues long. V shed 8 bases and J shed 4 bases, with 9 bases lying between them. CDR3: CASEILNQPQHF. DNA of the CDR3: TGTGCCAGCGAGATTTTGAATCAGCCCCAGCATTTT. The whole variable domain, remainder taken from reference TRBV7-6 and TRBJ1-5, is GAGVSQSPRYKVTKRGQDVALRCDPISGHVSLYWYRQALGQGPEFLTYFNYEAQQDKSGLPNDRFSAERPEGSISTLTIQRTEQRDSAMYRCASEILNQPQHFGDGTRLSIL.

The V gene is TRBV18, the J gene TRBJ1-4, with D unresolved. The CDR3 contains 14 residues. CDR1 KGHSH and CDR2 LQKENI come from the germline V gene. V lost 3 bases and J 7 bases, leaving 12 bases between the germline ends. DNA of the CDR3: TGTGCCAGCTCACCGCGGAGGGAGGGTGAAAAACTGTTTTTT. Its protein is CASSPRREGEKLFF.

The gene calls are TRBV4-2 and TRBJ2-7; tentative D call: TRBD2 (6 bases). The CDR3 has 14 residues. Germline-derived CDR1 and CDR2 are LGHNA and YNFKEQ. Between the trimmed V and J ends, which lost 2 bases and 3 bases, there was a span of 11 bases. CDR3 loop: CASSQSGLNYEQYF. In DNA, the CDR3 is TGTGCCAGCAGCCAATCGGGACTGAACTACGAGCAGTACTTC.

The DNA for the CDR3 is TGTGCCACCAGCGGGGGGACTCGGGCCTACGAGCAGTACTTC. Amino acid sequence: CATSGGTRAYEQYF. The chain uses TRBV15 and TRBJ2-7; possible D gene TRBD2, 6 bases. Germline V gene lookup returns CDR1 LNHNV and CDR2 YYDKDF (reference sequence). CDR3 length equals 14 residues. V lost 5 bases and J 2 bases, leaving 13 bases between the germline ends.

The rearrangement uses TRBV14 and TRBJ2-7; 13 positions agree with TRBD2. V gave up 1 base and J gave up 7 bases; unmatched junction bases: 7. Germline assignment: CDR1 SGHDN and CDR2 FVKESK. The CDR3 spans 16 residues. The CDR3 spells CASSQGGTSGVLEQYF. The CDR3 DNA reads TGTGCCAGCAGCCAAGGAGGGACTAGCGGGGTGTTAGAGCAGTACTTC.

The chain links TRBV10-3 to TRBJ1-1; the match to TRBD1 covers 7 bases. Germline loops: CDR1 ENHRY, CDR2 SYGVKD. V gave up 11 bases and J gave up 4 bases; unmatched junction bases: 13. This CDR3 contains 14 residues. CDR3 in DNA: TGTGCCTCCCAGGGGGTGGCCTTGAGCACTGAAGCTTTCTTT. It is translated as CASQGVALSTEAFF.

The rearrangement joins TRBV5-4 to TRBJ2-5; 8 nucleotides align to TRBD1. Germline lookup yields CDR1 SGHNT and CDR2 YYREEE (reference sequence). J gave up 3 bases and V 3 bases, and 4 bases lay outside the gene matches. The CDR3 extends over 14 amino acids. The CDR3 region has the DNA TGTGCCAGCAGCTCGATACAGGGGGAAGAGACCCAGTACTTC. Its translation: CASSSIQGEETQYF.

The chain couples TRBV7-8 to TRBJ1-1; the match to TRBD1 covers 7 bases. There are 15 residues in the CDR3. With 6 bases clipped from V and 4 bases from J, the junction kept 11 bases outside the gene matches. The germline V gene encodes CDR1 SGHVS and CDR2 FQNEAQ. The CDR3 loop reads CASRGIRDRRTEAFF. Written as DNA, the CDR3 is TGTGCCAGCAGGGGTATCCGGGACAGACGCACTGAAGCTTTCTTT.

The chain couples TRBV18 to TRBJ2-7; a weak D match, TRBD1 (6 bases). CDR1 and CDR2 (germline): KGHSH, LQKENI. The CDR3 extends over 13 amino acids. Trimming took off 2 bases at V and 6 bases at J, with 11 bases between the two ends. The DNA for the CDR3 is TGTGCCAGCTCACCAATGGCAGGGGTCGAGCAGTACTTC. This translates into CASSPMAGVEQYF.